A single sample gave rise to the 5 T cell receptor beta chains below, sequenced in a study of blood T cell repertoires in COVID-19. Some clones are missing from TCRdb's copy, which holds only in-frame ones; the method was immunoSEQ multiplex PCR. The table has about 140,000 clones, under 85% seen once. Sequencing used peripheral blood. The receptors originated from an elderly woman in a cohort sampled during active or convalescent COVID-19.

V gene TRBV18 combines with J gene TRBJ1-5; 7 bases are shared with TRBD1. V was pared by 5 bases and J by 5 bases, with 6 bases of the junction left unmatched. Per germline, CDR1 KGHSH and CDR2 LQKENI. This CDR3 spans 14 amino acids. DNA of the CDR3: TGTGCCAGCTCAGGGGAGACAGGGTATCAGCCCCAGCATTTT. Translating gives CASSGETGYQPQHF.

The chain carries TRBV6-2 or TRBV6-3 and TRBJ1-5; 8 bases fit TRBD1. The CDR3 spans 16 residues. Trimming cost V 5 bases and J 4 bases; bases outside gene matches: 10. CDR1 MNHEY and CDR2 SVGEGT come from the germline V gene. CDR3 amino acids: CASSSGYRGRNQPQHF. In DNA form, the CDR3 reads TGTGCCAGCAGTAGTGGGTACAGGGGGAGAAATCAGCCCCAGCATTTT.

The CDR3 DNA reads as TGTGCCAGCAGAGGGGCGGGGAGGGGAGATAACACTGAAGCTTTCTTT. It specifies CASRGAGRGDNTEAFF. J is TRBJ1-1 and V is TRBV7-2; possible D gene TRBD1, 5 bases. Trimming stripped 6 bases from V and 2 bases from J, with 19 bases between. The CDR3 spans 16 residues. Per germline, CDR1 SGHTA and CDR2 FQGNSA.

The rearrangement joins TRBV6-1 to TRBJ1-2; D is possibly TRBD1 (5 bases). V was shortened by 3 bases and J by 7 bases, with 18 bases between the two germline ends. This CDR3 has 15 amino acids. From germline, CDR1 is MNHNS and CDR2 SASEGT. In DNA, the CDR3 is TGTGCCAGCAGTGAGCGAAAGGGGTCCTTGCGTGGCTACACCTTC. This sequence encodes CASSERKGSLRGYTF.

The chain uses TRBV7-2 and TRBJ2-4; 11 nucleotides align to TRBD1. Losses at the gene ends were 5 bases for V and 6 bases for J; bases not matched to a gene: 3. The CDR3 consists of 14 residues. Germline lookup yields CDR1 SGHTA and CDR2 FQGNSA. CDR3: CASSRGQGGNIQYF. As DNA, the CDR3 is TGTGCCAGCAGCCGGGGACAGGGGGGAAACATTCAGTACTTC.